What follows describes a single T cell receptor beta chain. The record originates from a study of sequential checkpoint blockade in melanoma. At the level of the study: Patients were randomized 1:1 to nivolumab-then-ipilimumab or ipilimumab-then-nivolumab first-line.

The protocol was immunoSEQ multiplex PCR, while the TCRdb copy is restricted to in-frame clones and leaves out a portion. Of about 14,000 clones detected, 60% to 80% appear once; the ten largest clones hold 40% to 60%. CDR3 length equals 15 residues. The ends were cut back, 2 bases at V and 1 base at J, with 10 bases in the middle. Germline loops: CDR1 MDHEN, CDR2 SYDVKM. Treatment denoted: randomized to nivolumab then ipilimumab (arm A) or the reverse (arm B). The chain links TRBV28 to TRBJ2-3; D unclear. Sequencing used CD8+ T cells sorted from blood (inferred from file names), obtained from a patient given nivolumab and ipilimumab in sequence. This TCR came from a human patient with melanoma. Some clones in this sample may be carry-over from other donors' samples. The CDR3 coding sequence is TGTGCCAGCAGTTTAACTGACCGGGGCACAGATACGCAGTATTTT. Translation gives CASSLTDRGTDTQYF.